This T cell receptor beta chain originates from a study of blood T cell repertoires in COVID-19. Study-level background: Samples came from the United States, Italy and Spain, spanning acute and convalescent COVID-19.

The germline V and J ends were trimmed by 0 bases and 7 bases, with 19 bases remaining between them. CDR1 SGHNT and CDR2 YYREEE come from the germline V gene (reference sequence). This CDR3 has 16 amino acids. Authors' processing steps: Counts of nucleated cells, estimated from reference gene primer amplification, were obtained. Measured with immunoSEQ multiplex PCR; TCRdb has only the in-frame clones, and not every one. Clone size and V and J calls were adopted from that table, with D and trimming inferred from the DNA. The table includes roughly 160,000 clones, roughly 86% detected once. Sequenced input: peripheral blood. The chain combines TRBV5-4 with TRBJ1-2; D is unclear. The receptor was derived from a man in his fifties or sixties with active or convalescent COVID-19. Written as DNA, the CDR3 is TGTGCCAGCAGCTTGGCTCCAGGTACCACTCGGGGTGGCTACACCTTC. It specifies CASSLAPGTTRGGYTF.